These T cell receptor beta chains were read from a single sample in a study of cytomegalovirus exposure and HLA in healthy donors. Assay: immunoSEQ multiplex PCR; the TCRdb copy retains only in-frame clones and omits some. The profile shows over 100,000 clones, 65% to 90% of them singletons. The sequencing sample was made of PBMCs. These receptors were obtained from a woman in her thirties in good health and CMV-seronegative. The CDR3 runs from the conserved cysteine through the conserved F or W. D genes are given only for firm matches. Not every row has a clone size; where given, it reads once, few, many or a size class.

j_call | d_call | clone_size | v_call | cdr3_nt | cdr3_aa
TRBJ2-1 | TRBD2 | few | TRBV7-9 | TGTGCCAGCAGCCCCCGATCCAGACTAGCGGGAGTTCAGAATGAGCAGTTCTTC | CASSPRSRLAGVQNEQFF
TRBJ2-2 | TRBD1 | - | TRBV28 | TGTGCCAGCAAAAGACAGGGGGCCTCCACCGGGGAGCTGTTTTTT | CASKRQGASTGELFF
TRBJ1-2 | TRBD1 | once | TRBV4-1 | TGCGCCAGCAGCCATCCGGGCACAGGGGGTGGCTACACCTTC | CASSHPGTGGGYTF
TRBJ2-1 | TRBD2 | few | TRBV4-1 | TGCGCCAGCAGGCGAAGACTAGCGGGAACCGACAATGAGCAGTTCTTC | CASRRRLAGTDNEQFF
TRBJ1-5 | - | - | TRBV6-1 | TGTGCCAGCAGTGAGTTAGGAGTCAGTCCTTATAGCAATCAGCCCCAGCATTTT | CASSELGVSPYSNQPQHF
TRBJ2-3 | TRBD1 | - | TRBV6-5 | TGTGCCAGCAGTTACCGACAGGGGGCTTGGGATACGCAGTATTTT | CASSYRQGAWDTQYF
TRBJ1-5 | - | - | TRBV2 | TGTGCCAGCAGTGAACTTGGGCGACAGCAGCCCCAGCATTTT | CASSELGRQQPQHF
TRBJ1-5 | - | once | TRBV6-5 | TGTGCCAGCAGCTCCCGGGGGGGCAGTCAGCCCCAGCATTTT | CASSSRGGSQPQHF
TRBJ1-5 | TRBD1 | - | TRBV19 | TGTGCCAGTAATCAGTGGACAGGCGGGGATCAGCCCCAGCATTTT | CASNQWTGGDQPQHF
TRBJ2-2 | TRBD2 | - | TRBV30 | TGTGCCTGGGGGGAGACTAGCGGGAGGGGACCGGGCGGGGAGCTGTTTTTT | CAWGETSGRGPGGELFF
TRBJ1-1 | TRBD1 | few | TRBV10-3 | TGTGCCATCAGCGATCCAGGGGGAAAGACTGAAGCTTTCTTT | CAISDPGGKTEAFF
TRBJ2-2 | - | few | TRBV5-4 | TGTGCCAGCAGCTTGGATGGGCCGAACACCGGGGAGCTGTTTTTT | CASSLDGPNTGELFF
TRBJ2-7 | - | once | TRBV7-6 | TGTGCCAGCAGCGCCCAGGGGTTCCCTTACGAGCAGTACTTC | CASSAQGFPYEQYF
TRBJ2-7 | - | - | TRBV6-5 | TGTGCCAGCAGTTACTCTAGAGGGTCCTACGAGCAGTACTTC | CASSYSRGSYEQYF
TRBJ2-3 | - | - | TRBV7-2 | TGTGCCAGCAGCTTAGAAGGGAGGTCGGTAGATACGCAGTATTTT | CASSLEGRSVDTQYF
TRBJ2-2 | - | - | TRBV7-2 | TGTGCCAGCAGGCATACCCCCTTAGCGCCCACCGGGGAGCTGTTTTTT | CASRHTPLAPTGELFF
TRBJ1-6 | - | - | TRBV18 | TGTGCCAGCTCACCGATTAGCGGGTGGGATTCACCCCTCCACTTT | CASSPISGWDSPLHF
TRBJ1-5 | TRBD1 | - | TRBV9 | TGTGCCAGCAGCCGGGGACAGGCAGGCCAGCCCCAGCATTTT | CASSRGQAGQPQHF
TRBJ2-7 | TRBD2 | - | TRBV4-1 | TGCGCCAGCAGCGAAGCGCCGGGACTAGCGGTGTACGAGCAGTACTTC | CASSEAPGLAVYEQYF
TRBJ1-2 | - | - | TRBV7-9 | TGTGCCAGCAGCGGTACTGGAGGGACTCCCCCCTGGGGCTACACCTTC | CASSGTGGTPPWGYTF
TRBJ2-1 | - | - | TRBV15 | TGTGCCACCAGCAGAGGGCGACTACTAAGCTCCTACAATGAGCAGTTCTTC | CATSRGRLLSSYNEQFF
TRBJ2-7 | - | - | TRBV27 | TGTGCCAGCAGTGTACAGGGGGGGAGCGTCGAGCAGTACTTC | CASSVQGGSVEQYF
TRBJ1-5 | - | once | TRBV21-1 | TGTGCCAGCAGCTCTAGGCCACCCCCGTTGTGGCAGCCCCAGCATTTT | CASSSRPPPLWQPQHF
TRBJ2-4 | TRBD1 | - | TRBV4-3 | TGCGCCAGCAGCCAAGTCTGGGGGGGACAGGGGGTGGATATTCAGTACTTC | CASSQVWGGQGVDIQYF
TRBJ1-1 | - | - | TRBV5-4 | TGTGCCAGCAGCTTGCCGGGGGACACTGAAGCTTTCTTT | CASSLPGDTEAFF
TRBJ1-4 | TRBD1 | few | TRBV7-9 | TGTGCCAGCAGCTTAGTGGGGACAGGGGAAAAACTGTTTTTT | CASSLVGTGEKLFF
TRBJ1-6 | - | - | TRBV27 | TGTGCCAGCACCCTGCAGGGGTCGAATTCACCCCTCCACTTT | CASTLQGSNSPLHF
TRBJ1-6 | - | once | TRBV7-8 | TGTGCCAGCAGCTTTTATAACCCTAGGGGTTCACCCCTCCACTTT | CASSFYNPRGSPLHF
TRBJ2-2 | TRBD1 | - | TRBV29-1 | TGCAGCGTGGTAGCCGGGACAGGGCGGACCGGGGAGCTGTTTTTT | CSVVAGTGRTGELFF
TRBJ1-1 | TRBD1 | - | TRBV19 | TGTGCCAGTATGGTCGGACAGGGAAACCAAATGAACACTGAAGCTTTCTTT | CASMVGQGNQMNTEAFF
TRBJ2-2 | TRBD2 | - | TRBV11-1 | TGTGCCAGCAGTCCAGGGACTAGCGGGAGAACTCTCACCGGGGAGCTGTTTTTT | CASSPGTSGRTLTGELFF
TRBJ2-7 | TRBD2 | medium-sized | TRBV2 | TGTGCCAGCAGCACCGCTCGCGGGGGTGGCGAGCAGTACTTC | CASSTARGGGEQYF
TRBJ2-5 | - | - | TRBV4-2 | TGTGCCAGCAAGTCCTATTTTGAAGAGACCCAGTACTTC | CASKSYFEETQYF
TRBJ1-1 | TRBD1 | once | TRBV10-3 | TGTGCCATTGGGACAGGGGGCACTGAAGCTTTCTTT | CAIGTGGTEAFF
TRBJ2-7 | TRBD2 | - | TRBV30 | TGTGCCCTGGGGGGGACAGCGGGAGGGCTGTTCGAGCAGTACTTC | CALGGTAGGLFEQYF
TRBJ1-1 | - | - | TRBV7-2 | TGTGCCAGCAGCCCTGGCGGTGGCACTGAAGCTTTCTTT | CASSPGGGTEAFF
TRBJ1-1 | - | few | TRBV5-1 | TGCGCCAGCAGCTTGGAGCCGGGGGGCGGGGGTGAAGCTTTCTTT | CASSLEPGGGGEAFF
TRBJ2-3 | - | - | TRBV4-1 | TGCGCCAGCAGCCAAGGGGCCAGCGGCGCTTTTAATACGCAGTATTTT | CASSQGASGAFNTQYF
TRBJ2-3 | - | once | TRBV9 | TGTGCCAGCAGCCTAACGGGAGATGCAGATACGCAGTATTTT | CASSLTGDADTQYF
TRBJ1-1 | TRBD1 | - | TRBV18 | TGTGCCAGCTCATCAAGTCGGACAGGGGCGGTCGCTTTCTTT | CASSSSRTGAVAFF
TRBJ1-3 | TRBD1 | few | TRBV10-3 | TGTGCCATCAGTGCAGGGGGCCTCTCTGGAAACACCATATATTTT | CAISAGGLSGNTIYF
TRBJ2-5 | - | - | TRBV2 | TGTGCCAGCAAAGCAGGTGCGAAACAAGAGACCCAGTACTTC | CASKAGAKQETQYF
TRBJ2-7 | TRBD1 | - | TRBV5-6 | TGTGCCAGCAGCAATGGATGGCAGGGGGCGAGAAAGCAGTACTTC | CASSNGWQGARKQYF
TRBJ2-7 | TRBD2 | once | TRBV5-1 | TGCGCCAGCAGCCGGGCGGGGGTAGCGGGGCACTCCTACGAGCAGTACTTC | CASSRAGVAGHSYEQYF
TRBJ2-3 | TRBD2 | few | TRBV13 | TGTGCCAGCAGCCCGACTAGCGGTAGCACAGATACGCAGTATTTT | CASSPTSGSTDTQYF
TRBJ1-3 | - | - | TRBV21-1 | TGTGCCAGCACCCCCGGAGGACACACCATATATTTT | CASTPGGHTIYF
TRBJ1-4 | TRBD1 | - | TRBV7-9 | TGTGCCAGCAGCTTTGGGGACAGGGGGCCCGGTAATGAAAAACTGTTTTTT | CASSFGDRGPGNEKLFF
TRBJ2-2 | - | - | TRBV9 | TGTGCCAGCAGCCAGGGGACCGGGGAGCTGTTTTTT | CASSQGTGELFF
TRBJ1-1 | - | - | TRBV7-9 | TGTGCCAGCAGCTTATCGGGGGGCGCCGTGGTCTCGAGGACTGAAGCTTTCTTT | CASSLSGGAVVSRTEAFF
TRBJ2-5 | - | - | TRBV5-8 | TGTGCCAGCAGCTTGGGTAGCAGCCGAGCGGTGGAGACCCAGTACTTC | CASSLGSSRAVETQYF
TRBJ1-3 | - | - | TRBV7-6 | TGTGCCAGCGCGGGTGCCCCCCGGTCCTCTGGAAACACCATATATTTT | CASAGAPRSSGNTIYF